These T cell receptor beta chains were read from a single sample in a study of shared clonotypes between healthy human individuals. Generated by immunoSEQ multiplex PCR, the TCRdb table keeps only in-frame clones and is missing some. Of over 2 million clones in the sample, 85% to 95% were seen once. Sequenced material: naive CD4+ T cells sorted from blood. The receptors were sampled from a man aged 18 to 29 in good health. Both conserved end residues are part of each CDR3. Each record gives: J gene, D gene, clone size, V gene, CDR3 protein, CDR3 DNA. The D gene is left open where the match is weak. A clone size is listed for some rows: how often the clone was seen (once, few, many), or a class if it is expanded.

J: TRBJ2-7; D: NA; size: NA; V: TRBV19; CDR3: CASSSQGLEQYF; DNA: TGTGCCAGTAGTTCACAGGGTCTCGAGCAGTACTTC
J: TRBJ2-7; D: NA; size: NA; V: TRBV30; CDR3: CAWSLGGGHVEQYF; DNA: TGTGCCTGGAGTTTAGGGGGGGGACATGTCGAGCAGTACTTC
J: TRBJ2-7; D: TRBD2; size: NA; V: TRBV10-3; CDR3: CAISESALGLAGDIHSYEQYF; DNA: TGTGCCATCAGTGAGTCGGCCTTGGGACTAGCGGGGGACATCCACTCCTACGAGCAGTACTTC
J: TRBJ2-7; D: NA; size: NA; V: TRBV6-5; CDR3: CASSTSGAHINEQYF; DNA: TGTGCCAGCAGTACTTCAGGGGCTCATATAAACGAGCAGTACTTC
J: TRBJ2-3; D: TRBD2; size: NA; V: TRBV5-1; CDR3: CASIGTSGTDTQYF; DNA: TGCGCCAGCATCGGGACTAGCGGTACAGATACGCAGTATTTT
J: TRBJ2-2; D: TRBD1; size: NA; V: TRBV5-4; CDR3: CASSLGDRPNTGELFF; DNA: TGTGCCAGCAGCTTGGGGGACAGACCCAACACCGGGGAGCTGTTTTTT
J: TRBJ1-2; D: NA; size: NA; V: TRBV20-1; CDR3: CSARSGTVNTF; DNA: TGCAGTGCTAGGTCAGGGACGGTTAACACCTTC
J: TRBJ2-5; D: TRBD1; size: NA; V: TRBV2; CDR3: CASSSQTGMIETQYF; DNA: TGTGCCAGTTCGTCCCAGACAGGGATGATCGAGACCCAGTACTTC
J: TRBJ2-1; D: NA; size: once; V: TRBV12-1; CDR3: CASSLVTSRRVEQFF; DNA: TGTGCCAGCAGCTTGGTGACTAGTCGTCGGGTTGAGCAGTTCTTC
J: TRBJ2-7; D: TRBD1; size: NA; V: TRBV19; CDR3: CASSTGQGYEQYF; DNA: TGTGCCAGTAGCACGGGACAGGGTTACGAGCAGTACTTC
J: TRBJ2-4; D: NA; size: NA; V: TRBV2; CDR3: CASTPDNGGIQYF; DNA: TGTGCCAGCACCCCGGATAATGGAGGCATTCAGTACTTC
J: TRBJ2-7; D: TRBD2; size: NA; V: TRBV4-3; CDR3: CASSQDEASGRADYEQYF; DNA: TGCGCCAGCAGCCAAGATGAGGCTAGCGGGAGGGCCGACTACGAGCAGTACTTC
J: TRBJ2-1; D: NA; size: once; V: TRBV6-6; CDR3: CASSPSSSYNEQFF; DNA: TGTGCCAGCAGCCCTTCGAGCTCCTACAATGAGCAGTTCTTC
J: TRBJ2-1; D: TRBD2; size: NA; V: TRBV29-1; CDR3: CSVQGAQGLAGGWFF; DNA: TGCAGCGTACAAGGGGCTCAGGGACTAGCGGGAGGATGGTTCTTC
J: TRBJ2-2; D: TRBD1; size: NA; V: TRBV5-1; CDR3: CASSRGTVRNTGELFF; DNA: TGCGCCAGCAGCAGGGGGACAGTTAGGAACACCGGGGAGCTGTTTTTT
J: TRBJ1-5; D: NA; size: NA; V: TRBV7-8; CDR3: CASSLRQGNQPQHF; DNA: TGTGCCAGCAGCTTAAGGCAGGGGAACCAGCCCCAGCATTTT
J: TRBJ2-3; D: NA; size: NA; V: TRBV29-1; CDR3: CSASPGVPDTQYF; DNA: TGCAGCGCCTCCCCAGGGGTCCCAGATACGCAGTATTTT
J: TRBJ2-7; D: TRBD2; size: once; V: TRBV4-1; CDR3: CASSQGLSGGMFEQYF; DNA: TGCGCCAGCAGCCAAGGTCTCAGCGGGGGAATGTTCGAGCAGTACTTC
J: TRBJ2-1; D: NA; size: NA; V: TRBV7-6; CDR3: CASSLGTSYSYNEQFF; DNA: TGTGCCAGCAGCCTCGGGACCTCATACTCCTACAATGAGCAGTTCTTC
J: TRBJ2-7; D: NA; size: NA; V: TRBV30; CDR3: CAWSDRLSSYEQYF; DNA: TGTGCCTGGAGTGACCGGCTTAGCTCCTACGAGCAGTACTTC
J: TRBJ1-2; D: TRBD1; size: NA; V: TRBV27; CDR3: CASSLTGDYGYTF; DNA: TGTGCCAGCAGCCTGACAGGGGACTATGGCTACACCTTC
J: TRBJ1-3; D: NA; size: NA; V: TRBV11-2; CDR3: CASSLAGGNTIYF; DNA: TGTGCCAGCAGCTTAGCGGGAGGAAACACCATATATTTT
J: TRBJ2-1; D: NA; size: once; V: TRBV6-1; CDR3: CASSELHEQFF; DNA: TGTGCCAGCAGTGAACTCCACGAGCAGTTCTTC
J: TRBJ2-7; D: NA; size: NA; V: TRBV28; CDR3: CASTSPATSYEQYF; DNA: TGTGCCAGCACATCCCCCGCCACCTCCTACGAGCAGTACTTC
J: TRBJ2-1; D: TRBD2; size: once; V: TRBV10-3; CDR3: CAITVAGLYNEQFF; DNA: TGTGCCATCACCGTAGCGGGGCTCTACAATGAGCAGTTCTTC
J: TRBJ2-1; D: NA; size: NA; V: TRBV7-6; CDR3: CASSLSNEQFF; DNA: TGTGCCAGCAGCCTAAGCAATGAGCAGTTCTTC
J: TRBJ1-2; D: NA; size: NA; V: TRBV7-2; CDR3: CASSHGGTVTNYGYTF; DNA: TGTGCCAGCAGCCATGGGGGGACGGTGACTAACTATGGCTACACCTTC
J: TRBJ1-2; D: TRBD1; size: NA; V: TRBV15; CDR3: CATSRDINSQGNYGYTF; DNA: TGTGCCACCAGCAGAGATATAAATTCACAGGGGAACTATGGCTACACCTTC
J: TRBJ2-7; D: TRBD2; size: once; V: TRBV18; CDR3: CASSPGDYLRGQYF; DNA: TGTGCCAGCTCACCAGGGGACTACCTACGAGGGCAGTACTTC
J: TRBJ2-1; D: TRBD2; size: NA; V: TRBV29-1; CDR3: CSVVSGSFKDEQFF; DNA: TGCAGCGTTGTCAGCGGGAGTTTCAAGGACGAGCAGTTCTTC
J: TRBJ1-2; D: NA; size: NA; V: TRBV9; CDR3: CASSVDPLTSPHGYTF; DNA: TGTGCCAGCAGCGTAGACCCCCTGACAAGTCCTCATGGCTACACCTTC
J: TRBJ2-1; D: NA; size: NA; V: TRBV7-6; CDR3: CASSSGVGSYNEQFF; DNA: TGTGCCAGCAGCTCAGGGGTGGGCTCCTACAATGAGCAGTTCTTC
J: TRBJ1-5; D: NA; size: NA; V: TRBV5-1; CDR3: CASSPGGGEGNQPQHF; DNA: TGCGCCAGCAGCCCCGGTGGGGGCGAGGGCAATCAGCCCCAGCATTTT
J: TRBJ2-7; D: NA; size: few; V: TRBV2; CDR3: CASSELWEQYF; DNA: TGTGCCAGCAGTGAACTCTGGGAGCAGTACTTC
J: TRBJ1-1; D: NA; size: NA; V: TRBV18; CDR3: CASSPAPKNTEAFF; DNA: TGTGCCAGCTCACCGGCCCCCAAGAACACTGAAGCTTTCTTT
J: TRBJ2-2; D: NA; size: many; V: TRBV10-3; CDR3: CATIGVKDTGELFF; DNA: TGTGCCACCATAGGGGTAAAAGACACCGGGGAGCTGTTTTTT
J: TRBJ2-3; D: TRBD2; size: few; V: TRBV7-2; CDR3: CASSLVLAGADTQYF; DNA: TGTGCCAGCAGCTTAGTGCTAGCGGGAGCAGATACGCAGTATTTT
J: TRBJ1-1; D: NA; size: NA; V: TRBV6-6; CDR3: CASSYNANTEAFF; DNA: TGTGCCAGCAGTTACAACGCGAACACTGAAGCTTTCTTT
J: TRBJ2-7; D: NA; size: NA; V: TRBV21-1; CDR3: CASSKGPGVHEQYF; DNA: TGTGCCAGCAGCAAAGGTCCCGGGGTCCACGAGCAGTACTTC
J: TRBJ1-2; D: NA; size: NA; V: TRBV2; CDR3: CASSAGGYGYTF; DNA: TGTGCCAGCAGTGCCGGGGGCTATGGCTACACCTTC
J: TRBJ1-2; D: TRBD1; size: NA; V: TRBV6-4; CDR3: CASRRDRDSNYGYTF; DNA: TGTGCCAGCAGGCGCGATAGGGACAGCAACTATGGCTACACCTTC
J: TRBJ2-1; D: NA; size: NA; V: TRBV7-2; CDR3: CASSLGWPSEQFF; DNA: TGTGCCAGCAGCTTGGGGTGGCCCAGTGAGCAGTTCTTC
J: TRBJ1-2; D: NA; size: NA; V: TRBV5-1; CDR3: CASSLDAGTGYGYTF; DNA: TGCGCCAGCAGCTTGGACGCAGGAACGGGCTATGGCTACACCTTC
J: TRBJ2-7; D: NA; size: NA; V: TRBV12-5; CDR3: CASGGGTKTSLGPYEQYF; DNA: TGTGCTAGTGGGGGCGGTACGAAAACTAGCTTGGGGCCCTACGAGCAGTACTTC
J: TRBJ2-1; D: NA; size: NA; V: TRBV15; CDR3: CATSNPIRGEQFF; DNA: TGTGCCACCAGTAACCCCATCAGAGGCGAGCAGTTCTTC
J: TRBJ1-6; D: TRBD1; size: NA; V: TRBV30; CDR3: CAWSVRRQGASPLHF; DNA: TGTGCCTGGAGTGTACGAAGGCAGGGGGCCTCACCCCTCCACTTT
J: TRBJ1-4; D: NA; size: NA; V: TRBV30; CDR3: CAWSIEEGGYEKLFF; DNA: TGTGCCTGGAGTATTGAGGAAGGCGGTTATGAAAAACTGTTTTTT
J: TRBJ2-7; D: NA; size: NA; V: TRBV6-5; CDR3: CASMGRPDSYEQYF; DNA: TGTGCCAGCATGGGGCGCCCGGACTCCTACGAGCAGTACTTC
J: TRBJ2-7; D: NA; size: once; V: TRBV5-1; CDR3: CASSQTLATYEQYF; DNA: TGCGCCAGCAGTCAGACTCTCGCGACCTACGAGCAGTACTTC
J: TRBJ2-5; D: NA; size: NA; V: TRBV5-1; CDR3: CASSFQAGETQYF; DNA: TGCGCCAGCAGCTTCCAGGCGGGAGAGACCCAGTACTTC
J: TRBJ2-7; D: TRBD2; size: NA; V: TRBV4-1; CDR3: CASSHSSGASYEQYF; DNA: TGCGCCAGCAGCCATTCTAGCGGAGCCTCCTACGAGCAGTACTTC
J: TRBJ2-5; D: TRBD1; size: NA; V: TRBV9; CDR3: CASSADRGLGETQYF; DNA: TGTGCCAGCAGCGCCGACAGGGGGCTGGGAGAGACCCAGTACTTC
J: TRBJ1-1; D: TRBD1; size: NA; V: TRBV9; CDR3: CASSVDRTGVTEAFF; DNA: TGTGCCAGCAGCGTAGATAGGACAGGGGTCACTGAAGCTTTCTTT
J: TRBJ1-2; D: TRBD1; size: NA; V: TRBV25-1; CDR3: CASSESDRVEGYTF; DNA: TGTGCCAGCAGTGAATCAGACAGGGTGGAAGGCTACACCTTC
J: TRBJ2-7; D: TRBD2; size: once; V: TRBV5-1; CDR3: CASSITGTKTYEQYF; DNA: TGCGCCAGCAGCATCACCGGGACTAAAACCTACGAGCAGTACTTC
J: TRBJ2-1; D: TRBD1; size: NA; V: TRBV7-9; CDR3: CASSKGRRTGKNDNEQFF; DNA: TGTGCCAGCAGCAAGGGTAGACGGACAGGGAAAAATGACAATGAGCAGTTCTTC
J: TRBJ1-5; D: NA; size: NA; V: TRBV19; CDR3: CATRKDSPNQPQHF; DNA: TGTGCCACCCGGAAGGACAGCCCCAATCAGCCCCAGCATTTT
J: TRBJ2-2; D: TRBD2; size: NA; V: TRBV25-1; CDR3: CASSEPSGNTGELFF; DNA: TGTGCCAGCAGTGAACCTAGCGGGAACACCGGGGAGCTGTTTTTT
J: TRBJ1-5; D: NA; size: NA; V: TRBV30; CDR3: CAWSVPGERHLIISNQPQHF; DNA: TGTGCCTGGAGTGTACCAGGGGAGAGACACCTTATCATTAGCAATCAGCCCCAGCATTTT